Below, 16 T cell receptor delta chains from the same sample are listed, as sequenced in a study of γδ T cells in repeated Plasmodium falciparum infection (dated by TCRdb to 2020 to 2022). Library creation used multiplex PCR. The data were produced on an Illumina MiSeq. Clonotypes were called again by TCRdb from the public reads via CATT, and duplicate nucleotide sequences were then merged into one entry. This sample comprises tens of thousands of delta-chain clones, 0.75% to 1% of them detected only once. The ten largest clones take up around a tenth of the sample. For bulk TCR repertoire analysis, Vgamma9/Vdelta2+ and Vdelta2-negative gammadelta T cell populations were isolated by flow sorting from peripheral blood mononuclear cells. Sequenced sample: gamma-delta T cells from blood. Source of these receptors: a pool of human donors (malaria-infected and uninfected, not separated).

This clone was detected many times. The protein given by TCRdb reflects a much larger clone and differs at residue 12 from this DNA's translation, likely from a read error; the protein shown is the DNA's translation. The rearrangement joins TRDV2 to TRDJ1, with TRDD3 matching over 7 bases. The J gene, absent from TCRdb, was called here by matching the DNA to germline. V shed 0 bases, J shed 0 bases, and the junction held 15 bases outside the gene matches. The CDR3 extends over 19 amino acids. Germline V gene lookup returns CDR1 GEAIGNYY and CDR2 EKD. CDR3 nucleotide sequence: TGTGCCTGTGACACCCCATGGGATACTAAAGGCCTGTACACCGATAAACTCATCTTT. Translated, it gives CACDTPWDTKGLYTDKLIF.

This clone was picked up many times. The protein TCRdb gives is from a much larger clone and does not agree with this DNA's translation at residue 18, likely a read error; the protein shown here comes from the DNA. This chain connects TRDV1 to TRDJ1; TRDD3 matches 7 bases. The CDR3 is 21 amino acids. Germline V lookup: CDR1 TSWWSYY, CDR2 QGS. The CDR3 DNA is TGTGCTCTTGGGGAACCCACTCCGATACTGGGGACGCGAATTGGCACCGATGAACTCATCTTT. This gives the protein CALGEPTPILGTRIGTDELIF.

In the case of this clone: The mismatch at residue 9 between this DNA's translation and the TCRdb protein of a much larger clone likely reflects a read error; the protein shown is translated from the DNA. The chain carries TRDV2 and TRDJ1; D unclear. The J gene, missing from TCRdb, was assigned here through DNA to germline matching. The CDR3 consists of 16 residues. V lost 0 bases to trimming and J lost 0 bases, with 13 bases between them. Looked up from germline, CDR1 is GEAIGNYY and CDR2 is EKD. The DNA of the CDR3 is TGTGCCTGTGACACCGTAAGTTTGCTGTACACCGATAAACTCATCTTT. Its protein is CACDTVSLLYTDKLIF.

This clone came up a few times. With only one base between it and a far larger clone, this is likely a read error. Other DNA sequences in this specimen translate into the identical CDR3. CDR3 protein: CACDTVVSLRLGDTRGTDKLIF. The CDR3, as DNA: TGTGCCTGTGACACCGTTGTCTCCTTACGTTTGGGGGATACGCGAGGAACCGATAAACTCATCTTT. The V and J genes are TRDV2 and TRDJ1; 11 positions agree with TRDD3. The V gene's germline CDR1 is GEAIGNYY and CDR2 EKD. V was pared by 0 bases and J by 2 bases, with 22 bases of the junction left unmatched. The CDR3 has 22 amino acids.

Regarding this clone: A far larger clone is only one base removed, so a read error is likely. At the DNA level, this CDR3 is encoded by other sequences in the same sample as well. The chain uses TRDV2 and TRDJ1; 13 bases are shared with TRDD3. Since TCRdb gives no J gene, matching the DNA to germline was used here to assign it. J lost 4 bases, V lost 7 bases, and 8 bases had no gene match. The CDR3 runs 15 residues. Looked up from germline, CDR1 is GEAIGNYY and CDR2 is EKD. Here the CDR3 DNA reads TGTGCCTGCGACCAAACTGGGGGATACGGCGATAAACTCATCTTT. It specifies CACDQTGGYGDKLIF.

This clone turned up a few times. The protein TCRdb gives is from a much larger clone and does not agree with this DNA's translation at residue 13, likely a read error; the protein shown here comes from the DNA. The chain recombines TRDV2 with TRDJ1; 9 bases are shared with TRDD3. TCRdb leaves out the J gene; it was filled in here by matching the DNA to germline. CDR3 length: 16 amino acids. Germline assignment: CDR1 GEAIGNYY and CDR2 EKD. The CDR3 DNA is TGTGCCTGTGACGTTCTGGGGGATTTTGGGACCGATAGACTCATCTTT. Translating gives CACDVLGDFGTDRLIF.

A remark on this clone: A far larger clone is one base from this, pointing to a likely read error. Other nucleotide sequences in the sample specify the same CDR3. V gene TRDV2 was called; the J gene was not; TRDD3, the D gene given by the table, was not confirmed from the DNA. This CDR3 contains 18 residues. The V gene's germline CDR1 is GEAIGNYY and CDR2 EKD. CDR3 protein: CACDTITGGYSSTDKLIF. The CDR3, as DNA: TGTGCCTGTGACACGATTACTGGGGGATACTCGTCCACCGATAAACTCATCTTC.

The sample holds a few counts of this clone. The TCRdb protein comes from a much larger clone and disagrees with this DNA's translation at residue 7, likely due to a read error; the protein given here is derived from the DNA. CDR3: CACDTMAVGPKGDTDKLIF. The CDR3 DNA reads as TGTGCCTGTGACACCATGGCCGTGGGGCCTAAGGGGGACACCGATAAACTCATCTTT. This chain joins TRDV2 and TRDJ1; tentatively, D is TRDD3 (5 bases). The J gene was missing in TCRdb and was found by matching the end of the DNA to germline. The CDR3 is 19 residues long. Germline V CDR1 and CDR2: GEAIGNYY, EKD. Trimming shortened V by 0 bases and J by 0 bases, and 22 bases separated the two germline ends.

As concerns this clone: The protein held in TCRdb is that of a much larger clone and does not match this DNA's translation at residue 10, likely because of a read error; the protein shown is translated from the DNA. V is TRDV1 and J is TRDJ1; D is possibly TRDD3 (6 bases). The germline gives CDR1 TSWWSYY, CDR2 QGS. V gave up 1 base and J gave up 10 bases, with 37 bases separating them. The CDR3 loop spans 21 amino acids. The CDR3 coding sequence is TGTGCTCTTGGGGAACGAGAGCGCCTACGTTCGAACGGGGGGGAACTGCCCGGACTCATCTTT. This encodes CALGERERLRSNGGELPGLIF.

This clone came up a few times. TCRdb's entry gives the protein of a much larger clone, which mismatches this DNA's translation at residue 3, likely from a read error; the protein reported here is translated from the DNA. For the CDR3, the DNA is TGTGCCCGTGACAGCTTGGGGGGCTACACCGATAAACTCATCTTT. Amino acids: CARDSLGGYTDKLIF. The V call is TRDV2, the J call TRDJ1; D is possibly TRDD3 (6 bases). Here the J gene was assigned by germline matching of the DNA, as TCRdb has none. The CDR3 has 15 amino acids. The germline CDR1 and CDR2 sequences are GEAIGNYY and EKD.

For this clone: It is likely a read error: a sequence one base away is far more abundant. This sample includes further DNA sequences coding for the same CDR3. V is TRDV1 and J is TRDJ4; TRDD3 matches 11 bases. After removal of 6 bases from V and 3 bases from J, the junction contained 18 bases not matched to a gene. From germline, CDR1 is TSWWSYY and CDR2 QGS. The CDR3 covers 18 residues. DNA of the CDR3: TGTGCTCTTGGTGGCTTACTCGAACTGGGGGATATGAAGGGACCCCTGATCTTT. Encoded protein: CALGGLLELGDMKGPLIF.

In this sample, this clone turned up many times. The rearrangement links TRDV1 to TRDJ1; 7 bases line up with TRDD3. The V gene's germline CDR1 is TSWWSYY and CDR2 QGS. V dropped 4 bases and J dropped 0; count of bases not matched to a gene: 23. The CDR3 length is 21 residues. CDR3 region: CALGAVPIRRTGAKYTDKLIF. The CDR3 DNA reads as TGTGCTCTTGGGGCAGTACCAATACGACGTACTGGGGCCAAGTACACCGATAAACTCATCTTT.

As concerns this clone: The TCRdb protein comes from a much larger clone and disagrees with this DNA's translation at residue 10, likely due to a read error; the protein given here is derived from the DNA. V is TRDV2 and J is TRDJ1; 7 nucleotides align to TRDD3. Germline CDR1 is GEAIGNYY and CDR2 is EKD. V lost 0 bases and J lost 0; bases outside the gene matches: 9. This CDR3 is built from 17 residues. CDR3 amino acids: CACDTRQLGKYTDKLIF. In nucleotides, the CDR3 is TGTGCCTGTGACACCAGGCAACTGGGGAAATACACCGATAAACTCATCTTT.

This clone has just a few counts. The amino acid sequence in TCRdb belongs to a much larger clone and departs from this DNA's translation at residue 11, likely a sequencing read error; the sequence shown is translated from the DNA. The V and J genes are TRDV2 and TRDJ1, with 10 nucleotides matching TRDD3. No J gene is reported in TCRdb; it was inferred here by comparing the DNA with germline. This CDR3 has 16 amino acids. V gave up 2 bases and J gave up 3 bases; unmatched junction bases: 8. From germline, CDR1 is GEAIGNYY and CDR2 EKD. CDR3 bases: TGTGCCTGTGACAACCTGGGGGATAATATGTCCGATAAACTCATCTTT. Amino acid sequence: CACDNLGDNMSDKLIF.

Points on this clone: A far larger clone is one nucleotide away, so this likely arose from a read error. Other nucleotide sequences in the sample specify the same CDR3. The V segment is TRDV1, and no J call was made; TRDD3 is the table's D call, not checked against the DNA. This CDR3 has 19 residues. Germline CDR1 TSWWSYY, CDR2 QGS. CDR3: CALGAILSLRRGTGDKLIF. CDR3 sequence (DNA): TGTGCTCTTGGGGCGATCCTCAGCCTGCGCCGGGGGACGGGCGATAAGCTCATCTTT.

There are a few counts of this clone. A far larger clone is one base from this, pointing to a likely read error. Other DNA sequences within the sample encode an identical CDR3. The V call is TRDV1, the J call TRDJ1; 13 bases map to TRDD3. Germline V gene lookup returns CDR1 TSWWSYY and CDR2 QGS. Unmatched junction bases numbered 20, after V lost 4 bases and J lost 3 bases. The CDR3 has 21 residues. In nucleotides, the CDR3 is TGTGCTCTTGGGGCCCCCTCCTACGTATCCCTACTGGGGGATACGGCCGATAAACTCATCTTT. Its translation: CALGAPSYVSLLGDTADKLIF.